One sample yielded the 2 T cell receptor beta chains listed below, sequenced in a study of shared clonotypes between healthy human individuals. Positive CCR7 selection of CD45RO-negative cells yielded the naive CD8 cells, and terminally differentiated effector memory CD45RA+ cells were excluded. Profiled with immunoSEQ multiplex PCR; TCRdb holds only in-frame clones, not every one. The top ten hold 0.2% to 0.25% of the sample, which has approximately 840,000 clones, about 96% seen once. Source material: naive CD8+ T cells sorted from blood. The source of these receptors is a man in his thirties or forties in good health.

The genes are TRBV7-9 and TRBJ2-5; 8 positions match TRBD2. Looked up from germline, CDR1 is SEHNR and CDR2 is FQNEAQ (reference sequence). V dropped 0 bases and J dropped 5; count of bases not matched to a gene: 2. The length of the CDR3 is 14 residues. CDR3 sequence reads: CASSLASGMETQYF. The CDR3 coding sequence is TGTGCCAGCAGCTTAGCTAGCGGGATGGAGACCCAGTACTTC.

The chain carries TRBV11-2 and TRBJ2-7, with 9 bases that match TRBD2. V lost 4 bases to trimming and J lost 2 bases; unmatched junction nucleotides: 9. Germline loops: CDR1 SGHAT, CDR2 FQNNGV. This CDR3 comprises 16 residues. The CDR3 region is CASSSALIAGAYEQYF. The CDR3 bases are TGTGCCAGCAGCTCGGCCCTAATAGCGGGAGCCTACGAGCAGTACTTC.